This T cell receptor beta chain was profiled in a study of T cell responses to AZD1222 COVID-19 vaccine. General study findings and limits: Two AZD1222 doses significantly raised spike-specific TCR breadth and depth over controls. Clonal diversity was possibly underestimated, and the donors were mostly white British, with more females.

V was cut by 4 bases and J by 1 base, with 18 bases left in between. The CDR3 sequence is 17 residues long. Germline V CDR1 and CDR2: MNHEY, SVGEGT. The assay was immunoSEQ multiplex PCR, and TCRdb's table has in-frame clones only and misses some. The table has roughly 80,000 clones, nearly 90% seen once. Concerning this clone itself: Its antigen is unknown.

The source is an adult in good health. Sequenced here: peripheral blood, sampled on day 0 of MenACWY control vaccination. This rearrangement joins TRBV6-2 or TRBV6-3 to TRBJ2-3; possible D gene TRBD2, 6 bases. Here the CDR3 DNA reads TGTGCCAGCAGTTCCTCTAGCGCAGCAACCGGCACAGATACGCAGTATTTT. Translating it yields CASSSSSAATGTDTQYF.